The 15 T cell receptor beta chains below come from one sample, sequenced in a study of technical replicates of blood from a handful of donors. Sequencing used immunoSEQ multiplex PCR; TCRdb keeps in-frame clones, though not all of them. The sample lists about 84,000 clones, 97% seen once, with over 0.15% in the top ten. The specimen sequenced was T cells isolated from PBMCs. The receptors here all came from a human donor in good health.

The CDR3, as DNA: TGTGCCAGCATACGGACAGGGGACAATGAAAAACTGTTTTTT. This sequence encodes CASIRTGDNEKLFF. The gene calls are TRBV28 and TRBJ1-4; 9 nucleotides agree with TRBD1. The CDR3 has 14 residues. Per germline, CDR1 MDHEN and CDR2 SYDVKM. The J segment lost 5 bases and the V segment lost 7 bases, leaving 5 bases of the junction unmatched.

The chain has TRBV5-4 and TRBJ2-6; 13 bases map to TRBD2. From germline, CDR1 is SGHNT and CDR2 YYREEE (reference sequence). With 3 bases clipped from V and 0 bases from J, the junction kept 6 bases outside the gene matches. This CDR3 has 19 amino acids. In DNA, the CDR3 is TGTGCCAGCAGCTACGGACTAGCGGGAGTACGCTCTGGGGCCAACGTCCTGACTTTC. Amino acids: CASSYGLAGVRSGANVLTF.

This clone occurred once. The chain couples TRBV19 to TRBJ2-1; 7 positions agree with TRBD1. The CDR3 totals 13 residues. Trimming at V came to 9 bases and at J to 3 bases, leaving 5 bases not matched to a gene. CDR1 is LNHDA and CDR2 is SQIVND in the germline V gene (reference sequence). The CDR3 region is CARTRDSYNEQFF. Written as DNA, the CDR3 is TGTGCCAGGACCCGGGACAGCTACAATGAGCAGTTCTTC.

The CDR3: CASSSLDRGGKQYF. CDR3 nucleotides: TGCGCCAGCAGCTCCCTTGATAGGGGTGGCAAGCAGTACTTC. V usage is TRBV5-1 and J usage is TRBJ2-7; D is perhaps TRBD1 (5 bases). The germline V gene has CDR1 SGHRS and CDR2 YFSETQ. The V end was cut by 3 bases, the J end by 8 bases, with 18 bases between. This CDR3 is 14 amino acids long.

V usage is TRBV11-2 and J usage is TRBJ2-1, with 11 bases aligning to TRBD1. The CDR3 is 14 residues long. Germline V gene sequence: CDR1 SGHAT, CDR2 FQNNGV. Trimming at V came to 5 bases and at J to 9 bases, leaving 6 bases not matched to a gene. This CDR3 reads CASSPWTGGFEQFF. CDR3 in DNA: TGTGCCAGCAGCCCGTGGACAGGGGGCTTTGAGCAGTTCTTC.

The V gene is TRBV29-1, the J gene TRBJ2-1; 11 nucleotides align to TRBD2. Germline loops: CDR1 SQVTM, CDR2 ANQGSEA. This CDR3 has 17 amino acids. V was pared by 6 bases and J by 1 base, with 11 bases of the junction left unmatched. CDR3 bases: TGCAGCGTCCTCATACTAGCGGGAGATCATTCCTACAATGAGCAGTTCTTC. Protein product: CSVLILAGDHSYNEQFF.

V and J are TRBV7-6 and TRBJ2-2; D might be TRBD2 (5 bases). The CDR3 is 12 amino acids. Germline CDR1 and CDR2: SGHVS and FNYEAQ. The ends were cut back, 3 bases at V and 7 bases at J, with 6 bases in the middle. CDR3: CASSFGIGELFF. In DNA, the CDR3 is TGTGCCAGCAGCTTCGGGATCGGGGAGCTGTTTTTT.

The chain has TRBV12-5 and TRBJ2-7; tentative D call: TRBD1 (5 bases). Between the trimmed V and J ends, which lost 0 bases and 3 bases, there was a span of 15 bases. The CDR3 covers 16 residues. Germline CDR1 LGHNT, CDR2 FRNRAP. The CDR3 DNA sequence: TGTGCTAGTGGTTTGGTACTCAGCGACAGCAACTACGAGCAGTACTTC. Amino acid sequence: CASGLVLSDSNYEQYF.

The chain joins TRBV5-1 to TRBJ2-7, with D perhaps TRBD1 (5 bases). The germline V gene has CDR1 SGHRS and CDR2 YFSETQ. This CDR3 contains 11 residues. The V end lost 4 bases, the J end lost 7 bases, and 9 bases lay between the germline ends. The CDR3 protein is CASSPGSEQYF. For the CDR3, the DNA is TGCGCCAGCAGCCCAGGGTCTGAGCAGTACTTC.

This clone was counted once. V is TRBV27 and J is TRBJ2-7; no clear D. Germline values: CDR1 MNHEY, CDR2 SMNVEV (reference sequence). The germline V and J ends were trimmed by 0 bases and 6 bases, with 3 bases remaining between them. The CDR3 contains 11 residues. For the CDR3, the DNA is TGTGCCAGCAGTTTATCCGGCGAGCAGTACTTC. It specifies CASSLSGEQYF.

V is TRBV6-4 and J is TRBJ1-1, with 9 bases fitting TRBD1. Germline V gene lookup returns CDR1 MRHNA and CDR2 SNTAGT. J lost 5 bases, V lost 6 bases, and 4 bases had no gene match. This CDR3 contains 13 residues. The CDR3 reads CASRGQGRTEAFF. The CDR3 nucleotides are TGTGCCAGCAGAGGACAGGGGCGTACTGAAGCTTTCTTT.

This clone appeared a single time. The chain links TRBV6-5 to TRBJ2-1; tentatively, D is TRBD2 (7 bases). The CDR3 is made up of 14 amino acids. CDR1 and CDR2 (germline): MNHEY, SVGAGI. V gave up 7 bases and J gave up 8 bases, with 18 bases separating them. The DNA for the CDR3 is TGTGCCAGCACCCCGGGGGCTAGCGGCGATGAGCAGTTCTTC. It yields the protein CASTPGASGDEQFF.

This clone was found once. Compared with germline, one end of the junction differs, possibly owing to a read error. The gene calls are TRBV7-7 and TRBJ2-2; 8 nucleotides line up with TRBD2. The CDR3 is 18 amino acids. Looked up from germline, CDR1 is SSHAT and CDR2 is FNYEAQ (reference sequence). The CDR3 DNA sequence: TGTGCTAGCAGCTTAGGGACCAGGACTAGCTCGAACACCGGGGAGCTGTTTTTT. Amino acids: CASSLGTRTSSNTGELFF.

This sequence joins TRBV7-8 and TRBJ2-7; the D gene is possibly TRBD2 (5 bases). The length of the CDR3 is 11 residues. V dropped 9 bases and J dropped 6 bases, with 12 bases sitting between them. Germline CDR1 SGHVS, CDR2 FQNEAQ. DNA for the CDR3: TGTGCCAGTGGAGTAGGGAGCGAGCAGTACTTC. Protein: CASGVGSEQYF.

The gene calls are TRBV7-9 and TRBJ1-2; the match to TRBD1 covers 10 bases. Per the germline V gene, CDR1 is SEHNR and CDR2 is FQNEAQ (reference sequence). This CDR3 has 15 amino acids. Trimming at V came to 5 bases and at J to 8 bases, leaving 11 bases not matched to a gene. The CDR3 bases are TGTGCCAGCAGCGCTCCGGGACAGGGGACCAGCGGCTACACCTTC. Translation: CASSAPGQGTSGYTF.